These 25 T cell receptor beta chains share one sample of origin, sequenced in a study of spatial heterogeneity in lung cancer. Time point described: sample taken at primary tumor resection. TCRdb re-derived calls from the 5' RACE reads in MiXCR, one entry per CDR3 protein. Among about 6,100 distinct CDR3 sequences listed, around an eighth were seen once. Source: lung tissue, taken at surgery. These receptors came from a human donor with early-stage non-small cell lung cancer.

Relative to its sample, this clonotype is medium-sized. Since it is a stray read in a library aimed at alpha chains, this beta chain has a size that is not meaningful. The J gene is TRBJ1-6, the V gene TRBV7-2; 10 bases fit TRBD1. Unmatched junction bases numbered 6, after V lost 6 bases and J lost 10 bases. The CDR3 totals 14 residues. The germline V gene encodes CDR1 SGHTA and CDR2 FQGNSA. The DNA of the CDR3 is TGTGCCAGCAGTACGGGACAGGGGTTGTCACCCCTCCACTTT. It specifies CASSTGQGLSPLHF.

This clonotype was recorded at least ten times. The library was built for alpha chains, so this beta chain is an off-target read and its size means little. This chain connects TRBV30 to TRBJ1-6; D is unresolved. V shed 0 bases and J shed 9 bases, with 33 bases lying between them. The V gene's germline CDR1 is GTSNPN and CDR2 SVGIG (reference sequence). There are 21 residues in the CDR3. CDR3 sequence: CAWSVETLVGPPTGGSSPLHF. DNA for the CDR3: TGTGCCTGGAGTGTCGAGACTCTGGTCGGCCCCCCCACCGGAGGTAGTTCACCCCTCCACTTT.

About this clonotype itself: In a library made to pick up alpha chains, this beta chain is a stray read with a size that means little. The chain carries TRBV30 and TRBJ1-6, with 7 bases aligning to TRBD1. Germline CDR1 is GTSNPN and CDR2 is SVGIG (reference sequence). J gave up 7 bases and V 2 bases, and 8 bases lay outside the gene matches. CDR3 length: 15 amino acids. In nucleotides, the CDR3 is TGTGCCTGGAGTAAGACAGGGATGGGAAATTCACCCCTCCACTTT. The encoded protein is CAWSKTGMGNSPLHF.

This clonotype was recorded a few times. This beta chain slipped into a library made for alpha chains as a stray read, so its size is not meaningful. The rearrangement joins TRBV3-1 to TRBJ2-1; tentatively, D is TRBD1 (6 bases). The ends were cut back, 6 bases at V and 2 bases at J, with 14 bases in the middle. CDR3 length: 15 amino acids. The germline V gene encodes CDR1 LGHDT and CDR2 YNNKEL (reference sequence). The CDR3 nucleotides read TGTGCCAGCAGGGGGGCTCGGCGGGCCTACAATGAGCAGTTCTTC. Its protein is CASRGARRAYNEQFF.

This clonotype was counted ten times or more. This beta chain is off target for a library built for alpha chains, so its abundance means little. The chain joins TRBV20-1 to TRBJ2-2, with TRBD2 identical over 10 bases. The CDR3 loop spans 16 amino acids. Germline V gene lookup returns CDR1 DFQATT and CDR2 SNEGSKA (reference sequence). Unmatched junction bases numbered 7, after V lost 1 base and J lost 5 bases. The DNA for the CDR3 is TGCAGTGCTAGAGGCCGCACTAGCGGGATTACCGGGGAGCTGTTTTTT. Its protein is CSARGRTSGITGELFF.

This clonotype showed up many times. Because this beta chain is a stray read in a library intended to capture alpha chains, its abundance should not be given much weight. This chain joins TRBV7-9 and TRBJ1-4, with D unresolved. V lost 5 bases to trimming and J lost 3 bases, with 10 bases between them. The CDR3 loop spans 14 amino acids. Germline V lookup: CDR1 SEHNR, CDR2 FQNEAQ (reference sequence). In DNA form, the CDR3 reads TGTGCCAGCAGCCCAGGAAGAGCTAATGAAAAACTGTTTTTT. This gives the protein CASSPGRANEKLFF.

This clonotype was picked up many times. This beta chain is an unintended read in a library built for alpha chains; its size means little. The chain employs TRBV20-1 and TRBJ1-5; D unresolved. Germline lookup yields CDR1 DFQATT and CDR2 SNEGSKA (reference sequence). V lost 1 base and J 8 bases, leaving 9 bases between the germline ends. The CDR3 extends over 12 amino acids. For the CDR3, the DNA is TGCAGTGCTAGAGTCGGGCTGGAGCCCCAGCATTTT. Amino acid sequence: CSARVGLEPQHF.

This clonotype was counted ten times or more. As an off-target read in a library built for alpha chains, this beta chain has a frequency of little significance. The CDR3 is CASSLVGGGNQPQHF. The CDR3 DNA follows: TGTGCCAGCAGCTTAGTTGGGGGAGGCAATCAGCCCCAGCATTTT. J is TRBJ1-5 and V is TRBV7-2; D perhaps matches TRBD1 (5 bases). The ends were cut back, 1 base at V and 2 bases at J, with 9 bases in the middle. This CDR3 contains 15 residues. Germline V gene sequence: CDR1 SGHTA, CDR2 FQGNSA.

In regard to this clonotype: In a library made to pick up alpha chains, this beta chain is a stray read with a size that means little. This rearrangement joins TRBV5-6 to TRBJ2-7; 8 bases are a match to TRBD1. CDR3 size: 16 residues. From germline, CDR1 is SGHDT and CDR2 YYEEEE. V shed 4 bases and J 1 base; nucleotides not matched to a gene: 10. The CDR3 sequence is CASSTRDRMMSYEQYF. CDR3 sequence (DNA): TGTGCCAGCAGCACTAGGGACAGGATGATGTCCTACGAGCAGTACTTC.

This clonotype is termed medium-sized. As an off-target read in a library built for alpha chains, this beta chain has a frequency of little significance. CDR3 bases: TGTGCCAGCAGTGGAAGGGAATTTAGACCTGACGAGCAGTACTTC. This codes for CASSGREFRPDEQYF. The V gene is TRBV2, the J gene TRBJ2-7, with no clear D. Deletions cut 4 bases from V and 5 bases from J, with 18 bases between. This CDR3 spans 15 amino acids. Germline V gene sequence: CDR1 SNHLY, CDR2 FYNNEI.

As for this clonotype: The library was designed around alpha chains, so this beta chain is a stray read whose abundance carries little weight. The chain is built from TRBV19 and TRBJ1-1, with D unresolved. CDR1 and CDR2 from the germline V gene are LNHDA and SQIVND (reference sequence). Trimming took 4 bases from V and 5 from J, leaving 20 bases between them. The CDR3 sequence is 16 residues long. The CDR3 region has the DNA TGTGCCAGTAGTAGGGATAACCTCGGACCTTTGACTGAAGCTTTCTTT. Translating it yields CASSRDNLGPLTEAFF. Variable domain in full (rest from reference TRBV19 and TRBJ1-1): DGGITQSPKYLFRKEGQNVTLSCEQNLNHDAMYWYRQDPGQGLRLIYYSQIVNDFQKGDIAEGYSVSREKKESFPLTVTSAQKNPTAFYLCASSRDNLGPLTEAFFGQGTRLTVV.

This clonotype is termed medium-sized. Being off target in a library aimed at alpha chains, this beta chain has a size of little meaning. The genes are TRBV30 and TRBJ1-5, with 9 bases aligning to TRBD1. From germline, CDR1 is GTSNPN and CDR2 SVGIG (reference sequence). This CDR3 is 14 amino acids long. J lost 2 bases, V lost 6 bases, and 5 bases had no gene match. This CDR3 reads CACMDRGGNQPQHF. The CDR3, as DNA: TGTGCCTGCATGGACAGGGGAGGCAATCAGCCCCAGCATTTT. The full variable domain, with the rest looked up from reference TRBV30 and TRBJ1-5, is SQTIHQWPATLVQPVGSPLSLECTVEGTSNPNLYWYRQAAGRGLQLLFYSVGIGQISSEVPQNLSASRPQDRQFILSSKKLLLSDSGFYLCACMDRGGNQPQHFGDGTRLSIL.

Ten or more counts support this clonotype. As an off-target read in a library built for alpha chains, this beta chain has a frequency of little significance. The chain has TRBV7-2 and TRBJ1-5; no reliable D call. The CDR3 is made up of 13 amino acids. Trimming took 1 base from V and 5 from J, leaving 6 bases between them. Germline-derived CDR1 and CDR2 are SGHTA and FQGNSA. The CDR3 DNA reads TGTGCCAGCAGCTTAGGTCGGTATCAGCCCCAGCATTTT. As protein: CASSLGRYQPQHF.

This clonotype was detected only a few times. Because the library targeted alpha chains, this beta chain is an off-target read whose size means little. The rearrangement uses TRBV7-2 and TRBJ2-3, with 7 bases lining up with TRBD1. CDR1 and CDR2 from the germline V gene are SGHTA and FQGNSA. This CDR3 has 15 amino acids. J was trimmed by 4 bases and V by 5 bases; bases with no gene match: 9. CDR3 in amino acids: CASSTRQGFADTQYF. CDR3 coding DNA: TGTGCCAGCAGCACCCGACAGGGATTCGCAGATACGCAGTATTTT.

This clonotype was seen at least ten times. The library was prepared for alpha chains; this beta chain is a stray read, so its frequency means little. The chain links TRBV18 to TRBJ1-2; D gene uncertain. Between the trimmed V and J ends, which lost 4 bases and 6 bases, there was a span of 12 bases. The CDR3 runs to 13 residues. Germline CDR1 is KGHSH and CDR2 is LQKENI. CDR3 sequence reads: CASSRNSLNGYTF. Here the CDR3 DNA reads TGTGCCAGCTCACGAAACAGCCTGAATGGCTACACCTTC.

This clonotype was observed at least ten times. Because the library targeted alpha chains, this beta chain is an off-target read whose size means little. CDR3 coding DNA: TGTGCCACCAGGGGTGGCGGAGTCACAGATACGCAGTATTTT. This sequence encodes CATRGGGVTDTQYF. The genes are TRBV24-1 and TRBJ2-3; D remains unclear. The V end lost 7 bases, the J end lost 2 bases, and 12 bases lay between the germline ends. Germline CDR1 reads KGHDR; CDR2 reads SFDVKD. CDR3 size: 14 residues.

This clonotype came up many times. This beta chain represents an off-target read in a library built for alpha chains; its size is of limited meaning. The chain combines TRBV7-2 with TRBJ2-2, with no clear D. Trimming removed 1 base from V and 5 bases from J, with 8 bases in between. This CDR3 is 14 amino acids long. Per germline, CDR1 SGHTA and CDR2 FQGNSA. CDR3 residues: CASSLVRVTGELFF. Written as DNA, the CDR3 is TGTGCCAGCAGCTTAGTGCGTGTGACCGGGGAGCTGTTTTTT. Full variable domain (rest looked up from reference TRBV7-2 and TRBJ2-2): GAGVSQSPSNKVTEKGKDVELRCDPISGHTALYWYRQSLGQGLEFLIYFQGNSAPDKSGLPSDRFSAERTGGSVSTLTIQRTQQEDSAVYLCASSLVRVTGELFFGEGSRLTVL.

This clonotype was seen ten or more times. This beta chain is off target for a library built for alpha chains, so its abundance means little. The chain couples TRBV19 to TRBJ2-6; TRBD1 or TRBD2 may be the D gene (5 bases each). This CDR3 comprises 15 residues. Trimming removed 5 bases at V and 4 bases at J, with 12 bases between. From germline, CDR1 is LNHDA and CDR2 SQIVND (reference sequence). The CDR3 region has the DNA TGTGCCAGTAGTGTATCAGGGACCGGGGCCAACGTCCTGACTTTC. It specifies CASSVSGTGANVLTF.

This clonotype was counted at least ten times. For a library built for alpha chains, this beta chain is a stray read; little rests on its size. The chain recombines TRBV6-2 or TRBV6-3 with TRBJ2-5; 9 bases match TRBD2. Losses at the gene ends were 6 bases for V and 5 bases for J; bases not matched to a gene: 13. The germline V gene encodes CDR1 MNHEY and CDR2 SVGEGT. The CDR3 totals 16 residues. The CDR3 is CASSHLGGRARETQYF. The CDR3 DNA sequence: TGTGCCAGCAGCCACTTAGGCGGGAGGGCCCGGGAGACCCAGTACTTC.

This clonotype was seen ten or more times. This beta chain appears as a stray read in a library generated for alpha chains; its size is not informative. The chain recombines TRBV10-3 with TRBJ2-7; no clear D gene. This CDR3 comprises 13 residues. V was shortened by 9 bases and J by 3 bases, with 15 bases between the two germline ends. CDR1 is ENHRY, CDR2 SYGVKD, per germline. CDR3 sequence (DNA): TGTGCCATTTCAACGAAGGGCGGCTACGAGCAGTACTTC. It specifies CAISTKGGYEQYF.

This clonotype was picked up many times. This beta chain appears as a stray read in a library generated for alpha chains; its size is not informative. This chain joins TRBV6-2 or TRBV6-3 and TRBJ2-7, with TRBD2 identical over 7 bases. The CDR3 totals 17 residues. From germline, CDR1 is MNHEY and CDR2 SVGEGT. V shed 0 bases, J shed 2 bases, and the junction held 10 bases outside the gene matches. The CDR3: CASSYSEEAGATYEQYF. CDR3 bases: TGTGCCAGCAGTTACTCCGAAGAGGCGGGAGCCACCTACGAGCAGTACTTC.

This clonotype was seen more than once but under ten times. This beta chain lies outside the target of a library built for alpha chains; its clone size means little. CDR3: CASSSTAFVKGAETQYF. CDR3 DNA sequence: TGCGCCAGCAGCTCCACTGCCTTTGTAAAGGGGGCGGAGACCCAGTACTTC. The chain uses TRBV4-1 and TRBJ2-5, with 7 bases aligning to TRBD1. The J segment lost 5 bases and the V segment lost 5 bases, leaving 17 bases of the junction unmatched. Germline CDR1 reads MGHRA; CDR2 reads YSYEKL. The CDR3 spans 17 residues.

This clonotype was counted many times. This beta chain is a stray read from a library made for alpha chains; its abundance is not meaningful. V and J are TRBV11-2 and TRBJ2-3, with TRBD2 matching over 9 bases. V dropped 5 bases and J dropped 4; count of bases not matched to a gene: 13. The CDR3 length is 17 residues. Germline-derived CDR1 and CDR2 are SGHAT and FQNNGV. DNA for the CDR3: TGTGCCAGCAGCCCGCGGGGGAGCGGGAGGAACGCAGATACGCAGTATTTT. This codes for CASSPRGSGRNADTQYF.

This clonotype was seen repeatedly, ten times or more. Found in a library prepared for alpha chains, this beta chain is an off-target read, and its abundance has little meaning. V and J are TRBV12-3 or TRBV12-4 and TRBJ1-6; D call uncertain. The V end was cut by 2 bases, the J end by 7 bases, with 12 bases between. The CDR3 totals 15 residues. CDR3 loop: CASSLTDPRNSPLHF. For the CDR3, the DNA is TGTGCCAGCAGTTTAACGGACCCCAGGAATTCACCCCTCCACTTT.

By frequency in the sample, this clonotype is medium-sized. This beta chain represents an off-target read in a library built for alpha chains; its size is of limited meaning. The J gene is TRBJ1-5, the V gene TRBV23-1; D is uncertain. TRBV23-1 is placed among ORFs of uncertain function. The CDR3 runs 14 residues. Trimming took 1 base from V and 4 from J, leaving 8 bases between them. For the CDR3, the DNA is TGCGCCAGCAGTCAATTTCAAGGGAATCAGCCCCAGCATTTT. Translating gives CASSQFQGNQPQHF.